The T cell receptor (beta chain) under discussion was sequenced for a study of tumor-infiltrating lymphocytes in localized non-small cell lung cancer. The study's findings and limits: No link was found between tumor T-cell fraction and recurrence-free survival.

In regard to this clone: Its target is unknown.

TCRdb's copy holds only in-frame clones and misses some; the assay was immunoSEQ multiplex PCR. The sample has tens of thousands of clones; nearly 70% are singletons. Germline V gene lookup returns CDR1 SGHTA and CDR2 FQGNSA. The V gene end was trimmed by 5 bases and the J gene end by 4 bases; junction bases not matched to a gene: 12. The CDR3 sequence is 16 residues long. V is TRBV7-2 and J is TRBJ2-5; 8 bases line up with TRBD1. The sequence derives from a human donor with non-small cell lung cancer. The sequencing input was lung tumor tissue. CDR3 nucleotides: TGTGCCAGCAGCCTCGGACAGGGCGGTTTCGGAGAGACCCAGTACTTC. This translates into CASSLGQGGFGETQYF.